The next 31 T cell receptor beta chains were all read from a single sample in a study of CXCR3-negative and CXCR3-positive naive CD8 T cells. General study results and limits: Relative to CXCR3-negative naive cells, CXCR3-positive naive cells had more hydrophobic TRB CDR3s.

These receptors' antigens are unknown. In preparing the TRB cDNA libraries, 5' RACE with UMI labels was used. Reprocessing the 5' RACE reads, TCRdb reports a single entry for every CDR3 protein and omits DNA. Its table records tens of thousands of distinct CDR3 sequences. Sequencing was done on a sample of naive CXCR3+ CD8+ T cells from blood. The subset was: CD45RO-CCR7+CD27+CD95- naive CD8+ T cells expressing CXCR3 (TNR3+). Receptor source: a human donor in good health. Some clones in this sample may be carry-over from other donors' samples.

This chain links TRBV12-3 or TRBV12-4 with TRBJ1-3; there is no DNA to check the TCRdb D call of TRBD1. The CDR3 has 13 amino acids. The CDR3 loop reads CASSLSGKNTIYF.

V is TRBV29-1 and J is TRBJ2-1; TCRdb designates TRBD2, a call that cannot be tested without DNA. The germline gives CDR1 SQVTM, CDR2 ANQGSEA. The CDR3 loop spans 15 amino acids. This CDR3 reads CSVEPGLADYNEQFF.

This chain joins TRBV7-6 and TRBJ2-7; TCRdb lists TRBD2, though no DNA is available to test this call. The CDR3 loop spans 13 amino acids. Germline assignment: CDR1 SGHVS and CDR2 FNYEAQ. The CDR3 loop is CASSLGLSYEQYF.

The CDR3 is CSVEHSTGELFF. The V gene is TRBV29-1, the J gene TRBJ2-2. The CDR3 covers 12 residues. Germline V gene lookup returns CDR1 SQVTM and CDR2 ANQGSEA.

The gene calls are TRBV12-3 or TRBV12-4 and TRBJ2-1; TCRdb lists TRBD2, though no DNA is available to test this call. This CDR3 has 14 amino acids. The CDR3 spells CASRGGTSVGEQFF.

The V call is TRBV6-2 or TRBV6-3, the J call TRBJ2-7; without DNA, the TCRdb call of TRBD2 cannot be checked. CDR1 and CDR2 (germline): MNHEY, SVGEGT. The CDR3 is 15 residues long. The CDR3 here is CASSYSIGGRMEQYF.

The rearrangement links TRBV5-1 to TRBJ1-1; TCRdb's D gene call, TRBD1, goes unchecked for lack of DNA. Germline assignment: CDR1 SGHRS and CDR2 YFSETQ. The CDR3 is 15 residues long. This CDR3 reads CASSLGTGWGTEAFF.

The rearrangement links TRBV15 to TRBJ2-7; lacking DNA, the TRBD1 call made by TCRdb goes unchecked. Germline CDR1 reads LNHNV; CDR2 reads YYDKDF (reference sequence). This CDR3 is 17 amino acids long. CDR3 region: CATSERAGSGERYEQYF. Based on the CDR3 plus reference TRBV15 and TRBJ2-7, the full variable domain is DAMVIQNPRYQVTQFGKPVTLSCSQTLNHNVMYWYQQKSSQAPKLLFHYYDKDFNNEADTPDNFQSRRPNTSFCFLDIRSPGLGDTAMYLCATSERAGSGERYEQYFGPGTRLTVT.

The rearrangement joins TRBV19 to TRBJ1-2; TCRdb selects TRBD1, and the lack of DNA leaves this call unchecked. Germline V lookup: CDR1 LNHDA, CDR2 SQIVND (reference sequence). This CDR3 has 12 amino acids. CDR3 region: CASSAPGPGYTF. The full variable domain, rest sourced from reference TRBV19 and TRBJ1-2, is DGGITQSPKYLFRKEGQNVTLSCEQNLNHDAMYWYRQDPGQGLRLIYYSQIVNDFQKGDIAEGYSVSREKKESFPLTVTSAQKNPTAFYLCASSAPGPGYTFGSGTRLTVV.

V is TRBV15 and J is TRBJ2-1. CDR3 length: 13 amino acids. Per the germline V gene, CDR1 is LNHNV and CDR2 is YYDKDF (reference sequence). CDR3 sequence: CATSRGLGDEQFF.

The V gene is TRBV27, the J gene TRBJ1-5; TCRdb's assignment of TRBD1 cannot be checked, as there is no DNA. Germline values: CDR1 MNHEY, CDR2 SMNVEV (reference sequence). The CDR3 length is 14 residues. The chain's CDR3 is CASSLSGAGQPQHF.

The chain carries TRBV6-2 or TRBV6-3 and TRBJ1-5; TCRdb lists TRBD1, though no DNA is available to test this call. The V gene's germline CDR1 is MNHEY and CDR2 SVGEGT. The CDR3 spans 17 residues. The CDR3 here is CASKGGTALYSNQPQHF.

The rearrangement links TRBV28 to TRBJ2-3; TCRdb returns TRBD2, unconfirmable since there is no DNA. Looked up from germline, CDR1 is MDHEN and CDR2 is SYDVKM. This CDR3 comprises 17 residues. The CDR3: CASSLPSSDLNTDTQYF. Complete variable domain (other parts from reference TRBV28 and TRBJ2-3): DVKVTQSSRYLVKRTGEKVFLECVQDMDHENMFWYRQDPGLGLRLIYFSYDVKMKEKGDIPEGYSVSREKKERFSLILESASTNQTSMYLCASSLPSSDLNTDTQYFGPGTRLTVL.

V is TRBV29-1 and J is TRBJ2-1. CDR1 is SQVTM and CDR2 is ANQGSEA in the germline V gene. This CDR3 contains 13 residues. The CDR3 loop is CSVEVVSYNEQFF.

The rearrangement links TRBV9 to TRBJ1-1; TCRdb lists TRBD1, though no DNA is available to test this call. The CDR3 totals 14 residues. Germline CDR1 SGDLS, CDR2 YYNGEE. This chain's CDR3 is CASSAPGHHTEAFF.

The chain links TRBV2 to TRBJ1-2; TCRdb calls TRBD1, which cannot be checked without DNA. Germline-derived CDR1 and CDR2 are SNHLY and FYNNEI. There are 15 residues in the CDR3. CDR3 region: CASRRGTDANYGYTF.

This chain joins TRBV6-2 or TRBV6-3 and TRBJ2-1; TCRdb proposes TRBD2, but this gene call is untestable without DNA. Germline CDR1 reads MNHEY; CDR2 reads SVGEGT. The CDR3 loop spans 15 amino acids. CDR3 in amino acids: CASSDPGLAPFEQFF.

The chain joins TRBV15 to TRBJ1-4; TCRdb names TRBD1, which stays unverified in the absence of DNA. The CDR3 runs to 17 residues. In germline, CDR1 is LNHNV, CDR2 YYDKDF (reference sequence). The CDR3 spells CATSRALGAASNEKLFF. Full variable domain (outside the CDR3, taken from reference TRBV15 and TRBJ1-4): DAMVIQNPRYQVTQFGKPVTLSCSQTLNHNVMYWYQQKSSQAPKLLFHYYDKDFNNEADTPDNFQSRRPNTSFCFLDIRSPGLGDTAMYLCATSRALGAASNEKLFFGSGTQLSVL.

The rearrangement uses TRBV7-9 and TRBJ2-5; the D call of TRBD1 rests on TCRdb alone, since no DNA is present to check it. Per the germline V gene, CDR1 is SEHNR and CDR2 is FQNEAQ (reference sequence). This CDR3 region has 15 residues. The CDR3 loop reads CASSTSGDRGETQYF. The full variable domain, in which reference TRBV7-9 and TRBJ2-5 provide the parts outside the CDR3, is DTGVSQNPRHKITKRGQNVTFRCDPISEHNRLYWYRQTLGQGPEFLTYFQNEAQLEKSRLLSDRFSAERPKGSFSTLEIQRTEQGDSAMYLCASSTSGDRGETQYFGPGTRLLVL.

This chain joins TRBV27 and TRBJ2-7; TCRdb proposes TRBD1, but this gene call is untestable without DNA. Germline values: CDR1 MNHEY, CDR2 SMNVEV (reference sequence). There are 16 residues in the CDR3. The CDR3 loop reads CASSLSPSRSSYEQYF.

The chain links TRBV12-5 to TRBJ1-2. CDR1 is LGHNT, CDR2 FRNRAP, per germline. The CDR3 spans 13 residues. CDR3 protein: CASGLGPLYGYTF.

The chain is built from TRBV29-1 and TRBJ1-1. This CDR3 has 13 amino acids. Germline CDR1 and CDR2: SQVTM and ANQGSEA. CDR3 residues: CSVRAALNTEAFF.

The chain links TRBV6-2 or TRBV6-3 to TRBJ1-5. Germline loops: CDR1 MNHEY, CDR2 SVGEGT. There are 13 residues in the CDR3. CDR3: CASSSAGNQPQHF.

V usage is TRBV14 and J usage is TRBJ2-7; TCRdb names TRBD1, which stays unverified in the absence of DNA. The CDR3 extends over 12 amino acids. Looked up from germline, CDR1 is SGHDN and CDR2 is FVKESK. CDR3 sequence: CASFSTPRVQYF.

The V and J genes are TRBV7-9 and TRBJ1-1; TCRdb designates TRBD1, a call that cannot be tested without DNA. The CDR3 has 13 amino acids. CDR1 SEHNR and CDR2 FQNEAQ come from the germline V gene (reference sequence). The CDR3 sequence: CASSLGTGAEAFF.

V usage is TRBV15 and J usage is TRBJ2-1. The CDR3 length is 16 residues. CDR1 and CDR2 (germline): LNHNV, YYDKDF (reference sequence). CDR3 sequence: CATSGERYGSYNEQFF.

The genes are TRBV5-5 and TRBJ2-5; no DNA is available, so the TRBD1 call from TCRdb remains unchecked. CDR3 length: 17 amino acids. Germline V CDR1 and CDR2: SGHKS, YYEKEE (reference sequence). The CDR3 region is CASSLAQRPLGGETQYF.

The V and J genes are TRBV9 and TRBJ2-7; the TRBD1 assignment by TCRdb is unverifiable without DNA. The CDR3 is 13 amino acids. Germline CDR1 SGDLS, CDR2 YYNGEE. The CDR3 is CASSARDHLEQYF.

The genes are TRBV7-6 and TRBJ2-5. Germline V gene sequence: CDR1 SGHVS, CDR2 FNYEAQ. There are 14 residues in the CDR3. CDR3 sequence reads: CASSLEASEETQYF.

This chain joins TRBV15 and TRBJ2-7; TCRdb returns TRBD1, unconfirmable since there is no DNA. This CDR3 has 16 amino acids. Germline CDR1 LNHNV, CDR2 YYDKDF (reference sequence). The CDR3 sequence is CATSSRGGLGSHEQYF.

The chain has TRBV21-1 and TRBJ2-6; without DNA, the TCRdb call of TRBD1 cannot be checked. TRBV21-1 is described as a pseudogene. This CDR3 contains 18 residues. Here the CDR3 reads CAIQSRGKLLSGANVLTF.